This section outlines one T cell receptor beta chain sequence together with its context. What antigen it recognizes has not been identified. No per-base quality is available; no much larger clone lies one base away. This record belongs to a study of shared clonotypes between healthy human individuals (TCRdb year 2020). About the study as a whole: Three men and a couple of women, aged 18 to 49 years, made up the cohort. Per donor, leukapheresis produced somewhere between about 0.9 and 9.5 billion PBMCs. To increase sequencing depth and limit assay-specific biases, different laboratories used diverse techniques to prepare libraries and sequence TCR repertoires. Per donor, three plates each were used for CD4 naive and CD4 memory, two for CD8 naive, and one for CD8 memory. Blood TCR repertoires of a handful of healthy adults were deeply sequenced to estimate repertoire size and the extent of clonotype sharing between individuals.

Via the germline V gene (reference sequence), CDR1 is LNHDA and CDR2 SQIVND. The CDR3 holds 14 amino acids from the cysteine to the phenylalanine. Solely the CDR3 DNA is kept, with 42 bases framed from the first base. V gives up 0 bases and J gives up 2 bases, and the segment between their germline ends measures 5 bases. Overall study outcomes, separate from this receptor: Pairwise subsampling led to the expectation that sequencing depth would affect the degree of clonotype sharing among donors. Because the study included only a small number of donors, the genetic and exposure-history diversity represented was limited. Even with the large sequencing depth, rarefaction of the sorted-subset datasets indicated that sequencing was incomplete. Sampling was restricted to blood, and TCR repertoires in tissue are likely to differ from TCR repertoires in blood. Across a handful of donors, around 5.4% of naive CD4, 3% to 4% of naive CD8, 2.3% of memory CD4, and about 0.44% of memory CD8 clonotypes were shared. Compared with non-shared clonotypes, clonotypes shared by all four sorted-subset donors had higher generation probabilities. Naive subsets generally had larger estimated clonotype richness than memory subsets.

The donors were healthy, HIV-negative adults who had no recently reported acute infections or vaccinations. All donors were Caucasian adults living in Nashville, Tennessee, USA. CD4+ T cells were enriched by magnetic negative selection; naive cells were then positively selected on CD45RA, and the negative fraction formed the memory subset. Blood was obtained by leukapheresis, after which PBMCs were separated by Ficoll-Histopaque density gradient centrifugation and cryopreserved in liquid nitrogen vapor phase. Analytical flow cytometry was used to check the purity and quantity of every magnetically sorted T cell population. Each sorted fraction had its genomic DNA isolated and then quantified by UV absorbance on a Nanodrop 2000c. Using the deep immunoSEQ assay, multiplex PCR amplified TCR CDR3 regions from genomic DNA. Extracted genomic DNA from each cell subset was distributed evenly across all wells of several immunoSEQ 96-well plates, and each plate was treated as a replicate. For sorted subsets, roughly 200 ng genomic DNA, equal to about 30,000 T cell genomes, was loaded into each replicate PCR. Purified libraries were measured with a Qubit 3.0 fluorometer, size-checked on a Bioanalyzer 2100, and measured again with the KAPA Library Quantification kit. A separate single-read 150-cycle Illumina NextSeq 550 flow cell was used to sequence each immunoSEQ 96-well plate. Per the authors' processing: Because the immunoSEQ output held only junctional sequences and lacked quality scores, the filtering could not match the filtering applied to full-length reads. To assign V/J genes and CDR3, sequences were annotated against IMGT germline references using PyIR, a Python wrapper for IgBLAST v1.9. Reads were removed for weak V/J assignments (E-value above 1e-6), missing CDR3, stop codons, out-of-frame junctions, or ambiguous translated residues. V3J clonotypes were defined by identical inferred V gene, J gene, and CDR3 amino acid sequence. Percentage overlap between repertoires was calculated by dividing the number of shared unique clonotypes by the size of the smaller repertoire. Three approaches were used to assess repertoire richness: RTK rarefaction, the Chao1 estimator, and Recon v2.1 estimates of unobserved clonotypes. Generation probabilities for all TCRbeta clonotypes obtained by the gDNA method from a handful of donors were computed using OLGA. TCRdb stores this immuneACCESS table with in-frame sequences only. Part of the clones is absent; in the studies checked, under half of the shortfall reflects unresolved V genes, and no reason is known for the rest. From that table come the V and J calls and clone size; the DNA was used to work out D and trimming. The sample includes approximately 2,300,000 clones, with 85% to 95% observed a single time. Jointly, the top ten make up more than 0.35% of the sample.

The sequenced sample consisted of naive CD4+ T cells from PBMCs. The intended sense of this specimen's cell subset or site label: CD45RA+ positively selected. This sequence originates from a man between 18 and 35 years old in good health. Some clones in this sample may be carry-over from other donors' samples. The rearrangement combines TRBV19 with TRBJ2-1; no D gene can be assigned with confidence. Here the CDR3 is given as CASSIDGAYNEQFF. The DNA sequence is TGTGCCAGTAGTATAGATGGGGCCTACAATGAGCAGTTCTTC.